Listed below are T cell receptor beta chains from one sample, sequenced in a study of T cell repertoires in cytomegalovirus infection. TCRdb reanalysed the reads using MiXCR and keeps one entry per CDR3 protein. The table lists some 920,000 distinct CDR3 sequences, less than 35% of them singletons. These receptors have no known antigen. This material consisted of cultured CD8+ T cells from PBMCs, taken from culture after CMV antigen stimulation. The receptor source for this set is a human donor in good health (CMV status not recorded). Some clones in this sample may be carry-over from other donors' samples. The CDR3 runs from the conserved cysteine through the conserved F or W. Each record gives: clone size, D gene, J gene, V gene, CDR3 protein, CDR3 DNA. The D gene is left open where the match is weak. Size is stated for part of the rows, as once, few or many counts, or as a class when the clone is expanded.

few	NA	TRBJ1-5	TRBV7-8	CASRPGHNQPQHF	TGTGCCAGCAGGCCGGGACATAATCAGCCCCAGCATTTT
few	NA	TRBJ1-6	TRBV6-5	CASSYFRSSYNSPLHF	TGTGCCAGCAGTTACTTCAGGAGCTCCTATAATTCACCCCTCCACTTT
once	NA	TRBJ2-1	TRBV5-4	CASSRKGEQFF	TGTGCCAGCAGTAGGAAGGGTGAGCAGTTCTTC
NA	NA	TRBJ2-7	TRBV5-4	CARSLTGAYEHYF	TGTGCCAGAAGCTTGACAGGAGCCTACGAGCATTACTTC
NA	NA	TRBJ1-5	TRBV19	CASDSEFSNQPQHF	TGTGCCAGCGACAGTGAGTTTAGCAATCAGCCCCAGCATTTT
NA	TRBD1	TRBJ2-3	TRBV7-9	CASSLEGTGVLTDTQYF	TGTGCCAGCAGCTTAGAAGGGACAGGTGTTCTTACAGATACGCAGTATTTT
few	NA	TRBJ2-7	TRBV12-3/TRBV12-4	CASRPPSKYEQYF	TGTGCCAGCAGACCTCCGTCTAAGTACGAGCAGTACTTC
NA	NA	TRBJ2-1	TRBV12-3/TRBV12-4	CASSLAYVSHEQFF	TGTGCCAGCAGTTTAGCGTACGTCAGCCATGAGCAGTTCTTC
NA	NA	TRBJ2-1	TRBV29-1	CSVAHSLYNEQFF	TGCAGCGTTGCGCATTCCCTCTACAATGAGCAGTTCTTC
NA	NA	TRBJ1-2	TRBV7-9	CASSLLDPGYTF	TGTGCCAGCAGCTTATTGGACCCGGGCTACACCTTC
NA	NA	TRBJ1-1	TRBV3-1	CASSESGGWAEAFF	TGTGCCAGCAGCGAAAGCGGGGGGTGGGCTGAAGCTTTCTTT
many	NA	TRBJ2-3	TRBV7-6	CASSWAAVGTDTQYF	TGTGCCAGCAGCTGGGCAGCCGTGGGGACAGATACGCAGTATTTT
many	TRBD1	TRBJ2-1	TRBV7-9	CASSPKDRASYNEQFF	TGTGCCAGCAGCCCCAAGGACAGGGCCTCCTACAATGAGCAGTTCTTC
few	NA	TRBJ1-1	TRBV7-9	CASSPGHPDTEAFF	TGTGCCAGCAGCCCGGGACACCCGGACACTGAAGCTTTCTTT
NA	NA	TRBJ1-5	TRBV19	CASSIVSDNQPQHF	TGTGCCAGTAGTATAGTCAGCGACAATCAGCCCCAGCATTTT
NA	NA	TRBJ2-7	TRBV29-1	CSVAPFGVYEQYF	TGCAGCGTTGCCCCTTTTGGGGTCTACGAGCAGTACTTC
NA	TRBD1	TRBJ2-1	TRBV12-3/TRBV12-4	CVSNRDRASSYNEQFF	TGTGTCAGCAATCGGGACAGGGCAAGCTCCTACAATGAGCAGTTCTTC
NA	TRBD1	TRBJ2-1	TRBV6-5	CVSSYFPVAGGANEQFF	TGTGTCAGCAGTTACTTCCCTGTGGCAGGGGGCGCGAATGAGCAGTTCTTC
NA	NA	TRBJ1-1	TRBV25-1	CASRAQGNTEAFF	TGTGCCAGCAGGGCACAGGGGAACACTGAAGCTTTCTTT
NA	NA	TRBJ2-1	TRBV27	CASSLGSPGNEQFF	TGTGCCAGCAGTCTCGGGAGTCCCGGGAATGAGCAGTTCTTC
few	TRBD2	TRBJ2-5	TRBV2	CASRNSGGTGETQYF	TGTGCCAGCAGAAATAGCGGGGGGACGGGGGAGACCCAGTACTTC
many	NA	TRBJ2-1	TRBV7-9	CASSFGAEAYNEQFF	TGTGCCAGCAGCTTCGGGGCGGAAGCCTACAATGAGCAGTTCTTC
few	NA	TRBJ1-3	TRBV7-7	CASSLTAGNTIYF	TGTGCTAGCAGTTTAACAGCTGGAAACACCATATATTTT
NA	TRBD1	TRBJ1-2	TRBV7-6	CASNSGQPNYGYTF	TGTGCCAGCAACTCGGGACAGCCTAACTATGGCTACACCTTC
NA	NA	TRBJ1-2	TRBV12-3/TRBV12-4	CASITNLVDGYTF	TGTGCCAGCATCACCAACCTCGTCGATGGCTACACCTTC
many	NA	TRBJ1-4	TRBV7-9	CASSLLHRDLEKLFF	TGTGCCAGCAGCTTATTGCACAGGGATCTAGAAAAACTGTTTTTT
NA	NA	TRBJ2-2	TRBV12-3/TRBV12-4	CASSPDGQVGELFF	TGTGCCAGCTCCCCCGACGGTCAAGTCGGGGAGCTGTTTTTT
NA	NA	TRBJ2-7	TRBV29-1	CSVGEGADEQYF	TGCAGCGTTGGAGAAGGGGCCGACGAGCAGTACTTC
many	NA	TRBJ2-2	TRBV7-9	CASRHDGTGELFF	TGTGCCAGCAGACACGACGGAACCGGGGAGCTGTTTTTT
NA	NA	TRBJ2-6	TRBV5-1	CASSLRTDSGANVLTF	TGCGCCAGCAGCTTGAGGACAGACTCTGGGGCCAACGTCCTGACTTTC
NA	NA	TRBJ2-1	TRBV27	CASSVLDSSSYNEQFF	TGTGCCAGCAGTGTCCTTGACTCGAGCTCCTACAATGAGCAGTTCTTC
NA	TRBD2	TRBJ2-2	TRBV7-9	CASKTGGAGELFF	TGTGCCAGCAAAACTGGGGGGGCCGGGGAGCTGTTTTTT
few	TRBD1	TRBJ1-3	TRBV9	CASSVGDSGNTIYF	TGTGCCAGCAGCGTAGGGGACAGTGGAAACACCATATATTTT
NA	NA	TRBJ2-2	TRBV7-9	CASSSTRGTGELFF	TGTGCCAGCAGTTCGACCAGGGGTACCGGGGAGCTGTTTTTT
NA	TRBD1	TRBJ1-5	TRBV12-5	CASGLRTGASLNQPQHF	TGTGCTAGTGGTTTGCGGACAGGGGCGAGTTTGAATCAGCCCCAGCATTTT
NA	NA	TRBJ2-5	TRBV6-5	CASSYSDQETQYF	TGTGCCAGCAGTTACTCGGATCAAGAGACCCAGTACTTC